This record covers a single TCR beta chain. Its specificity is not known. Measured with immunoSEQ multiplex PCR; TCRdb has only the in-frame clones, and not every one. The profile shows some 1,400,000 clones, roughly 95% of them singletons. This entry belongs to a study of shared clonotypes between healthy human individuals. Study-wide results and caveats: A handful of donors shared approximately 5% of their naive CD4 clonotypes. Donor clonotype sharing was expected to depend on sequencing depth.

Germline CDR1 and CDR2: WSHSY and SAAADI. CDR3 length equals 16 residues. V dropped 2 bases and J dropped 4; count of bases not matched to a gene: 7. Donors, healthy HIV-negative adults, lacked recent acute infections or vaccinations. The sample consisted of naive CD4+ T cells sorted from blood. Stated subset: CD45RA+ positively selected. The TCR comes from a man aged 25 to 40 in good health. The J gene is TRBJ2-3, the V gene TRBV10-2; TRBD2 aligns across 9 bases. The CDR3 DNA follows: TGCGCCAGCAGTGAGGGGGTAGCGGGAGTCCCAGATACGCAGTATTTT. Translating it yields CASSEGVAGVPDTQYF.